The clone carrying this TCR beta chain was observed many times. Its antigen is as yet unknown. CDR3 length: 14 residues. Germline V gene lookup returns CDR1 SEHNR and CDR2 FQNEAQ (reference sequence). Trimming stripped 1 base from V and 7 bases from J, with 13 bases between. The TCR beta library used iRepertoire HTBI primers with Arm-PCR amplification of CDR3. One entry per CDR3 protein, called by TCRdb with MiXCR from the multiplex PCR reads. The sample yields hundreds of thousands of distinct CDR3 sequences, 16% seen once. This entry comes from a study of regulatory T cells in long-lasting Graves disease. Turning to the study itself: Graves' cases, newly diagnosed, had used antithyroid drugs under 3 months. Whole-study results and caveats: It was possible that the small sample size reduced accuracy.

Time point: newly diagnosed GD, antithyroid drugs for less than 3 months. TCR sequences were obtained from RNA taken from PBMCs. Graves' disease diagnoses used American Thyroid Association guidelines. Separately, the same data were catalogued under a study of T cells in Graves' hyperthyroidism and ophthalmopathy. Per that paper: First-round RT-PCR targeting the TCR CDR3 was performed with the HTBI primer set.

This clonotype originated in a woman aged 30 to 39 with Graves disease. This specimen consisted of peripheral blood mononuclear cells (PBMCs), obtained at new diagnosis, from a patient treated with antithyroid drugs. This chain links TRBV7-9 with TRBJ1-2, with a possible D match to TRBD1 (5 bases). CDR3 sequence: CASSLDVQGLGYTF. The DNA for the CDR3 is TGTGCCAGCAGCTTAGATGTGCAGGGCCTTGGCTACACCTTC.